This entry describes one TCR beta chain. The target antigen is unknown. The entry originates in a study of cytomegalovirus exposure and HLA in healthy donors. Study as a whole: According to later analysis, the same platform produced the roughly 120 validation and several hundred first-cohort repertoires.

Donors were drawn from the approximately 120-subject validation cohort, separate from the 666-subject first cohort. The study's findings and limits: A subsequent analysis found that TCR clusters from the first cohort also tended to co-occur in the 90 to 150 validation repertoires, with 90% to 95% of cluster scores above 0. Under in vitro conditions, a few CMV-associated chains were confirmed as specific for CMV antigens.

Sequencing used immunoSEQ multiplex PCR; TCRdb keeps in-frame clones, though not all of them. The data hold some 150,000 clones, with about 89% observed a single time. Germline-derived CDR1 and CDR2 are SGHTS and YDEGEE. This CDR3 is built from 15 residues. Trimming cost V 2 bases and J 2 bases, with 11 bases left between them. This TCR derives from a woman younger than 35 in good health and CMV-seropositive. The V gene is TRBV5-8, the J gene TRBJ2-1; a possible D gene is TRBD2 (5 bases). Sequenced material: PBMCs. The CDR3 spells CASSLRLPPYNEQFF. Here the CDR3 DNA reads TGTGCCAGCAGCTTACGACTACCCCCCTACAATGAGCAGTTCTTC.